The 25 T cell receptor beta chains below come from one sample, sequenced in a study of T cell responses to AZD1222 COVID-19 vaccine. Repertoires were generated with immunoSEQ multiplex PCR, while TCRdb's copy carries only in-frame clones and drops some. The sample consists of approximately 170,000 clones, about 90% of them appearing once. This specimen consisted of peripheral blood, obtained 28 days after the second AZD1222 dose. The receptors stem from an adult who received the AZD1222 COVID-19 vaccine.

The rearrangement joins TRBV6-2 or TRBV6-3 to TRBJ1-1, with D perhaps TRBD1 (5 bases). Germline-derived CDR1 and CDR2 are MNHEY and SVGEGT. V was shortened by 5 bases and J by 2 bases, with 12 bases between the two germline ends. The CDR3 runs 14 residues. This chain's CDR3 is CASSVLGGNTEAFF. DNA for the CDR3: TGTGCCAGCAGTGTGCTGGGGGGAAACACTGAAGCTTTCTTT.

V and J are TRBV6-1 and TRBJ2-7; possibly TRBD1 for D (7 bases). The germline V gene has CDR1 MNHNS and CDR2 SASEGT. The V gene lost 2 bases and the J gene lost 6 bases, with 14 bases spanning the gap. The CDR3 is 14 residues long. CDR3 in amino acids: CASSEIGGGREQYF. The CDR3 DNA reads as TGTGCCAGCAGTGAAATAGGAGGGGGCCGCGAGCAGTACTTC.

This chain uses TRBV7-2 with TRBJ2-2; no clear D. There are 14 residues in the CDR3. V lost 5 bases, J lost 0 bases, and 7 bases lay in between. Germline CDR1 and CDR2: SGHTA and FQGNSA. The CDR3 protein is CASSRGSNTGELFF. The DNA for the CDR3 is TGTGCCAGCAGCCGCGGATCGAACACCGGGGAGCTGTTTTTT. The full variable domain, its missing parts supplied by reference TRBV7-2 and TRBJ2-2, is GAGVSQSPSNKVTEKGKDVELRCDPISGHTALYWYRQSLGQGLEFLIYFQGNSAPDKSGLPSDRFSAERTGGSVSTLTIQRTQQEDSAVYLCASSRGSNTGELFFGEGSRLTVL.

This chain uses TRBV5-1 with TRBJ2-1, with 8 bases that match TRBD1. Germline CDR1 is SGHRS and CDR2 is YFSETQ. J gave up 8 bases and V 4 bases, and 8 bases lay outside the gene matches. The CDR3 is 14 residues long. The CDR3 nucleotides read TGCGCCAGCAGCCCTTCGACAGGGGCAGATGAGCAGTTCTTC. Its protein product is CASSPSTGADEQFF.

This chain connects TRBV4-1 to TRBJ1-1; D ambiguous. Trimming cost V 0 bases and J 5 bases, with 10 bases left between them. The CDR3 consists of 14 residues. CDR1 and CDR2 (germline): MGHRA, YSYEKL. The CDR3 region is CASSQDRWRTEAFF. As DNA, the CDR3 is TGCGCCAGCAGCCAAGACCGATGGAGAACTGAAGCTTTCTTT.

This rearrangement joins TRBV6-1 to TRBJ2-3; 7 bases match TRBD1. Trimming cost V 0 bases and J 3 bases; bases outside gene matches: 3. The CDR3 extends over 15 amino acids. CDR1 MNHNS and CDR2 SASEGT come from the germline V gene. CDR3 nucleotides: TGTGCCAGCAGTGAAGCAAACAGGGGTACAGATACGCAGTATTTT. Protein sequence: CASSEANRGTDTQYF.

The chain uses TRBV10-1 and TRBJ1-5; D perhaps matches TRBD1 (5 bases). There are 13 residues in the CDR3. Trimming stripped 6 bases from V and 6 bases from J, with 12 bases between. Germline lookup yields CDR1 WNHNN and CDR2 SYGVQD (reference sequence). CDR3 amino acids: CASSPREGQPQHF. The CDR3 region has the DNA TGCGCCAGCAGCCCCAGGGAGGGTCAGCCCCAGCATTTT.

The CDR3 DNA reads as TGTGCCAGTAGATCCAGGGGCCTAGATAATTCACCCCTCCACTTT. Its translation: CASRSRGLDNSPLHF. This chain connects TRBV19 to TRBJ1-6; perhaps TRBD1 as D (6 bases). The V gene's germline CDR1 is LNHDA and CDR2 SQIVND (reference sequence). The CDR3 loop spans 15 amino acids. Trimming left V 6 bases short and J 5 bases short, with 14 bases between.

V gene TRBV6-6 combines with J gene TRBJ2-3; D might be TRBD2 (5 bases). CDR3 length: 15 amino acids. Germline CDR1 and CDR2: MNHNY and SVGAGI (reference sequence). Trimming left V 2 bases short and J 4 bases short, with 13 bases between. The chain's CDR3 is CASSYPVAGADTQYF. The CDR3, as DNA: TGTGCCAGCAGTTACCCGGTGGCGGGTGCAGATACGCAGTATTTT.

This clone was counted between two and nine times. The CDR3 here is CASSLVGDRGRGYNTEAFF. The DNA for the CDR3 is TGTGCCAGCAGCTTAGTTGGGGACAGGGGGCGCGGGTATAACACTGAAGCTTTCTTT. The chain links TRBV7-9 to TRBJ1-1; 12 bases are a match to TRBD1. Looked up from germline, CDR1 is SEHNR and CDR2 is FQNEAQ (reference sequence). This CDR3 comprises 19 residues. V lost 1 base, J lost 2 bases, and 11 bases stayed unmatched.

The sample holds a few counts of this clone. The J gene is TRBJ1-5, the V gene TRBV9; tentative D call: TRBD1 (6 bases). The CDR3 covers 15 residues. Germline values: CDR1 SGDLS, CDR2 YYNGEE. The V end lost 3 bases, the J end lost 3 bases, and 13 bases lay between the germline ends. The CDR3 region has the DNA TGTGCCAGCAGCGCCGCGGGGGGCCTCAATCAGCCCCAGCATTTT. Translated: CASSAAGGLNQPQHF.

The chain has TRBV5-4 and TRBJ1-3; D is uncertain. Per germline, CDR1 SGHNT and CDR2 YYREEE (reference sequence). The germline V and J ends were trimmed by 0 bases and 0 bases, with 1 base remaining between them. The CDR3 sequence is 13 residues long. The CDR3 DNA sequence: TGTGCCAGCAGCTTGGGCTCTGGAAACACCATATATTTT. It translates to CASSLGSGNTIYF.

The table lists this clone with a count of one. The chain combines TRBV6-5 with TRBJ1-2, with 11 bases identical to TRBD1. The CDR3 spans 15 residues. V gave up 10 bases and J gave up 4 bases; unmatched junction bases: 11. Looked up from germline, CDR1 is MNHEY and CDR2 is SVGAGI. The CDR3 nucleotides are TGTGCCACCAATTCCCGGACAGGGGGCAGCTATGGCTACACCTTC. It translates to CATNSRTGGSYGYTF.

V gene TRBV7-9 combines with J gene TRBJ1-3; D uncertain. CDR1 and CDR2 from the germline V gene are SEHNR and FQNEAQ (reference sequence). This CDR3 has 16 amino acids. V lost 5 bases and J lost 0, with 14 bases in between. This CDR3 reads CASSRLLADSGNTIYF. The CDR3 DNA reads as TGTGCCAGCAGCCGATTGTTGGCGGACTCTGGAAACACCATATATTTT. Complete variable domain (other parts from reference TRBV7-9 and TRBJ1-3): DTGVSQNPRHKITKRGQNVTFRCDPISEHNRLYWYRQTLGQGPEFLTYFQNEAQLEKSRLLSDRFSAERPKGSFSTLEIQRTEQGDSAMYLCASSRLLADSGNTIYFGEGSWLTVV.

The rearrangement uses TRBV5-4 and TRBJ1-2; D perhaps matches TRBD1 (5 bases). Germline V lookup: CDR1 SGHNT, CDR2 YYREEE (reference sequence). The length of the CDR3 is 12 residues. V dropped 0 bases and J dropped 13 bases, with 13 bases sitting between them. The CDR3 nucleotides read TGTGCCAGCAGCTTGGAGGAGGGGCGGGGCACCTTC. Translation gives CASSLEEGRGTF.

The chain employs TRBV4-1 and TRBJ2-3, with 7 positions matching TRBD1. Germline values: CDR1 MGHRA, CDR2 YSYEKL. With 3 bases clipped from V and 4 bases from J, the junction kept 7 bases outside the gene matches. The CDR3 sequence is 15 residues long. Here the CDR3 reads CASSHLTGAPDTQYF. The CDR3 nucleotides read TGCGCCAGCAGCCATCTCACAGGGGCTCCAGATACGCAGTATTTT.

The rearrangement links TRBV19 to TRBJ1-2; D ambiguous. The CDR3 has 16 amino acids. Germline lookup yields CDR1 LNHDA and CDR2 SQIVND (reference sequence). Deletions cut 1 base from V and 4 bases from J, with 16 bases between. CDR3 sequence reads: CASSIGGQLQPYGYTF. In DNA, the CDR3 is TGTGCCAGTAGTATAGGAGGCCAGCTCCAGCCCTATGGCTACACCTTC.

CDR3 in amino acids: CASSRTGGRETQYF. DNA of the CDR3: TGTGCCAGCAGCCGGACCGGGGGCCGGGAGACCCAGTACTTC. This sequence joins TRBV6-5 and TRBJ2-5, with D possibly called TRBD1 or TRBD2 (6 bases each). V shed 6 bases and J shed 5 bases, with 16 bases lying between them. Per the germline V gene, CDR1 is MNHEY and CDR2 is SVGAGI. This CDR3 contains 14 residues.

CDR3: CASSYGPTDTQYF. CDR3 in DNA: TGTGCCAGCAGCTACGGACCTACAGATACGCAGTATTTT. This chain uses TRBV7-8 with TRBJ2-3; D unclear. The germline V gene encodes CDR1 SGHVS and CDR2 FQNEAQ. Deletions cut 4 bases from V and 3 bases from J, with 8 bases between. There are 13 residues in the CDR3.

J is TRBJ2-5 and V is TRBV20-1; D remains ambiguous. In germline, CDR1 is DFQATT, CDR2 SNEGSKA (reference sequence). V dropped 3 bases and J dropped 5 bases, with 7 bases sitting between them. CDR3 length: 11 residues. CDR3 coding DNA: TGCAGTGCTAGTCGTCGGGAGACCCAGTACTTC. Its protein is CSASRRETQYF.

The gene calls are TRBV5-1 and TRBJ2-1, with TRBD2 matching 12 bases. Germline V lookup: CDR1 SGHRS, CDR2 YFSETQ. The CDR3 has 17 residues. Trimming removed 4 bases from V and 2 bases from J; junction bases left unmatched: 7. The CDR3 is CASSPSTSGGTYNEQFF. The CDR3 DNA reads as TGCGCCAGCAGCCCCTCGACTAGCGGGGGCACCTACAATGAGCAGTTCTTC.

Only one count was recorded for this clone. V and J are TRBV3-1 (or the pseudogene TRBV3-2) and TRBJ1-1; TRBD1 agrees at 9 bases. Germline V CDR1 and CDR2: LGHDT, YNNKEL (reference sequence). This CDR3 has 15 amino acids. V was clipped by 1 base and J by 4 bases; unmatched bases: 4. The chain's CDR3 is CASSQGTGVVTEAFF. Written as DNA, the CDR3 is TGTGCCAGCAGCCAAGGGACAGGGGTAGTCACTGAAGCTTTCTTT.

The sample holds one count of this clone. The chain employs TRBV15 and TRBJ1-3; possible D gene TRBD1, 6 bases. This CDR3 region has 14 residues. From germline, CDR1 is LNHNV and CDR2 YYDKDF (reference sequence). The ends were cut back, 5 bases at V and 0 bases at J, with 8 bases in the middle. CDR3 sequence: CATSEGHSGNTIYF. The CDR3 nucleotides are TGTGCCACCAGCGAGGGACACTCTGGAAACACCATATATTTT.

The chain combines TRBV7-9 with TRBJ1-4; 8 bases agree with TRBD1. This CDR3 spans 14 amino acids. Per germline, CDR1 SEHNR and CDR2 FQNEAQ (reference sequence). J gave up 6 bases and V 5 bases, and 5 bases lay outside the gene matches. The CDR3 protein is CASSLEDRDEKLFF. The CDR3 nucleotides are TGTGCCAGCAGCCTTGAGGACAGGGATGAAAAACTGTTTTTT.

The chain uses TRBV5-1 and TRBJ2-5; 7 nucleotides align to TRBD2. Germline V lookup: CDR1 SGHRS, CDR2 YFSETQ. The CDR3 has 16 amino acids. V gave up 0 bases and J gave up 1 base; unmatched junction bases: 6. DNA for the CDR3: TGCGCCAGCAGCTTGGGGCCAGCGGGGACCCAAGAGACCCAGTACTTC. As protein: CASSLGPAGTQETQYF.